This T cell receptor beta chain was documented in a study of metastatic and nonmetastatic thyroid tumors. Study information: From malignant and benign thyroid patients, repertoires in blood and in tumor or nodule tissue were compared.

The ends were cut back, 8 bases at V and 8 bases at J, with 15 bases in the middle. The CDR3 is 13 amino acids. From germline, CDR1 is MDHEN and CDR2 SYDVKM. TCRdb reprocessed the PCR reads via MiXCR. Of about 40,000 clones in the sample, roughly a sixth are singletons; the top ten hold less than 4.5%. Every patient underwent thyroid surgery untreated. This clone was recorded many times. Its antigen remains unidentified. Study-level results: Within blood and tumor, benign nodules reportedly had significantly lower TCR beta diversity than malignant thyroid tumors did.

The sequenced sample was blood. This clonotype originated in a female donor with papillary thyroid cancer or a benign thyroid nodule (not recorded which). Some clones in this sample may be carry-over from other donors' samples. The chain employs TRBV28 and TRBJ1-4; no clear D gene. CDR3 protein: CASCRGQYEKLFF. The CDR3 nucleotides read TGTGCCAGCTGCCGAGGCCAATACGAAAAACTGTTTTTT.